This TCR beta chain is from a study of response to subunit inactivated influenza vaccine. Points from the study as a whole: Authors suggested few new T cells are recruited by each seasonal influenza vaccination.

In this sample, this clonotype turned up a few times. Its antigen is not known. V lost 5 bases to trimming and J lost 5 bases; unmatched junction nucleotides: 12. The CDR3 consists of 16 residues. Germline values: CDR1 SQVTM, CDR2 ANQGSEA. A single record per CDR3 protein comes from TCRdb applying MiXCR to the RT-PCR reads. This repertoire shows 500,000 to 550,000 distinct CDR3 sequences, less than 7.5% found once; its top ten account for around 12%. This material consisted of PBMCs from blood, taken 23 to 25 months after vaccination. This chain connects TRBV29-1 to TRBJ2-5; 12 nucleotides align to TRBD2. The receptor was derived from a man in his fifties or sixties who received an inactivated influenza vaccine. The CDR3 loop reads CSVQAYMTSGSETQYF. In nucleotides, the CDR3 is TGCAGCGTTCAAGCGTATATGACTAGCGGGAGTGAGACCCAGTACTTC.